Following are 18 T cell receptor beta chains from one sample sequenced in a study of identical twins. TCRdb redid the calling of the 5' RACE reads with MiXCR, one entry per CDR3 protein. The sample holds about 690,000 distinct CDR3 sequences, 5.5% to 6.5% seen once. The sequenced sample was naive T cells sorted from blood. The receptors shown here come from a man younger than 35 in good health.

This chain connects TRBV24-1 to TRBJ2-5; D not certain. Germline CDR1 reads KGHDR; CDR2 reads SFDVKD. The V gene lost 3 bases and the J gene lost 4 bases, with 17 bases spanning the gap. The CDR3 is 16 residues long. This CDR3 is CATSDPGPGKRETQYF. CDR3 nucleotide sequence: TGTGCCACCAGTGATCCTGGACCTGGGAAGCGAGAGACCCAGTACTTC.

This clonotype was seen a few times. The chain uses TRBV15 and TRBJ2-1; possible D gene TRBD2, 5 bases. Trimming took 5 bases from V and 1 from J, leaving 12 bases between them. The CDR3 runs 15 residues. Germline values: CDR1 LNHNV, CDR2 YYDKDF (reference sequence). In DNA, the CDR3 is TGTGCCACCAGCCCGCGGGCGGTTTCCTACAATGAGCAGTTCTTC. Amino acid sequence: CATSPRAVSYNEQFF. The full variable domain, rest sourced from reference TRBV15 and TRBJ2-1, is DAMVIQNPRYQVTQFGKPVTLSCSQTLNHNVMYWYQQKSSQAPKLLFHYYDKDFNNEADTPDNFQSRRPNTSFCFLDIRSPGLGDTAMYLCATSPRAVSYNEQFFGPGTRLTVL.

The chain recombines TRBV6-1 with TRBJ2-6; 8 nucleotides match TRBD1. The CDR3 is made up of 19 amino acids. V lost 6 bases and J lost 0; bases outside the gene matches: 13. Germline V gene lookup returns CDR1 MNHNS and CDR2 SASEGT. CDR3 in amino acids: CASRWGQATWGSGANVLTF. CDR3 nucleotide sequence: TGTGCCAGCAGATGGGGACAGGCGACTTGGGGCTCTGGGGCCAACGTCCTGACTTTC.

This clonotype was detected ten times or more. The V call is TRBV6-2 or TRBV6-3, the J call TRBJ2-7; D call uncertain. The CDR3 loop spans 13 amino acids. Per the germline V gene, CDR1 is MNHEY and CDR2 is SVGEGT. Between the trimmed V and J ends, which lost 6 bases and 7 bases, there was a span of 16 bases. The CDR3 sequence is CASSPTRLGEQYF. The DNA of the CDR3 is TGTGCCAGCAGCCCGACACGCCTAGGAGAGCAGTACTTC.

This clonotype was seen ten or more times. CDR3 sequence reads: CASSTTGLAANEQFF. The CDR3 DNA reads as TGCGCCAGCAGCACTACGGGACTAGCGGCTAATGAGCAGTTCTTC. This sequence joins TRBV5-1 and TRBJ2-1; 11 bases are shared with TRBD2. V gave up 4 bases and J gave up 7 bases; unmatched junction bases: 7. Germline V gene sequence: CDR1 SGHRS, CDR2 YFSETQ. This CDR3 is 15 amino acids long.

Ten or more counts support this clonotype. The CDR3 here is CSVERTDRDTQYF. Here the CDR3 DNA reads TGCAGCGTTGAAAGGACGGACCGAGATACGCAGTATTTT. The genes are TRBV29-1 and TRBJ2-3; D call uncertain. Germline loops: CDR1 SQVTM, CDR2 ANQGSEA. Trimming removed 2 bases at V and 5 bases at J, with 11 bases between. This CDR3 contains 13 residues.

This sequence joins TRBV6-1 and TRBJ2-1; TRBD1 agrees at 7 bases. The ends lost 2 bases at V and 1 base at J; junction bases unmatched: 8. This CDR3 is built from 17 residues. Germline V gene sequence: CDR1 MNHNS, CDR2 SASEGT. The DNA of the CDR3 is TGTGCCAGCAGTGAAAACAACAGGGGTCTTTCCTACAATGAGCAGTTCTTC. Its protein is CASSENNRGLSYNEQFF.

This clonotype was recorded a few times. This chain links TRBV7-2 with TRBJ2-7, with a tentative D call TRBD2 (5 bases). Per the germline V gene, CDR1 is SGHTA and CDR2 is FQGNSA. With 3 bases removed from V and 3 bases from J, the gap between germline ends came to 15 bases. The CDR3 has 15 residues. CDR3 sequence: CASSLSTKFHYEQYV. The CDR3 DNA follows: TGTGCCAGCAGCTTGTCGACTAAATTTCACTACGAGCAGTACGTC.

This clonotype was seen at least ten times. V and J are TRBV12-3 or TRBV12-4 and TRBJ2-6, with D tentatively TRBD1 (6 bases). This CDR3 region has 15 residues. Trimming left V 5 bases short and J 0 bases short, with 8 bases between. The CDR3, as DNA: TGTGCCAGCAGTCAGGGGTTCTCTGGGGCCAACGTCCTGACTTTC. It codes for CASSQGFSGANVLTF.

This clonotype was counted many times. The chain joins TRBV12-3 or TRBV12-4 to TRBJ1-5, with D possibly being TRBD1 (5 bases). V was trimmed by 7 bases and J by 3 bases, leaving 10 bases between them. The CDR3 is 13 amino acids. The CDR3 is CASTLDTNQPQHF. Here the CDR3 DNA reads TGTGCCAGCACCTTGGACACCAATCAGCCCCAGCATTTT.

In this sample, this clonotype turned up many times. The chain couples TRBV9 to TRBJ2-3; D might be TRBD1 (6 bases). CDR3 length equals 14 residues. V lost 0 bases and J 10 bases, leaving 15 bases between the germline ends. Germline values: CDR1 SGDLS, CDR2 YYNGEE. The CDR3 loop is CASSVEVRDTAQYF. In DNA form, the CDR3 reads TGTGCCAGCAGCGTAGAGGTTCGGGACACCGCGCAGTATTTT. The variable domain in full, with the rest retrieved from reference TRBV9 and TRBJ2-3, is DSGVTQTPKHLITATGQRVTLRCSPRSGDLSVYWYQQSLDQGLQFLIQYYNGEERAKGNILERFSAQQFPDLHSELNLSSLELGDSALYFCASSVEVRDTAQYFGPGTRLTVL.

This clonotype was counted at least ten times. The V and J genes are TRBV29-1 and TRBJ1-2; D gene uncertain. V lost 6 bases and J 4 bases, leaving 9 bases between the germline ends. The CDR3 has 11 residues. Germline V gene sequence: CDR1 SQVTM, CDR2 ANQGSEA. CDR3 amino acids: CSVIGIYGYTF. CDR3 nucleotide sequence: TGCAGCGTCATAGGTATCTATGGCTACACCTTC.

This clonotype was seen a handful of times. The chain couples TRBV4-3 to TRBJ2-3; 7 nucleotides match TRBD1. V lost 0 bases, J lost 4 bases, and 10 bases stayed unmatched. This CDR3 is 17 amino acids long. Germline CDR1 LGHNA, CDR2 YSLEER. CDR3 amino acids: CASSQDAGGNTADTQYF. The CDR3 bases are TGCGCCAGCAGCCAAGATGCAGGGGGAAATACTGCAGATACGCAGTATTTT.

This chain connects TRBV20-1 to TRBJ2-3; 10 bases match TRBD1. The CDR3 is 15 amino acids. In germline, CDR1 is DFQATT, CDR2 SNEGSKA (reference sequence). V lost 0 bases, J lost 6 bases, and 6 bases stayed unmatched. CDR3 sequence reads: CSARDRGTGVDTQYF. DNA for the CDR3: TGCAGTGCTAGAGATCGGGGGACAGGGGTGGATACGCAGTATTTT.

As concerns this clonotype: A read error may be the cause here, since a much bigger clone is one base away. Without the conserved terminal phenylalanine or tryptophan, this CDR3 likely stems from a read error. The J gene is TRBJ1-1, the V gene TRBV20-1; the match to TRBD1 covers 8 bases. Germline V CDR1 and CDR2: DFQATT, SNEGSKA (reference sequence). With V trimmed by 1 base and J by 8 bases, 12 bases remained unmatched. The CDR3 sequence is 15 residues long. CDR3 bases: TGCAGTGCTAGAGTTCAGGGACAGGCATTCCCCGAAGCTTTCCTT. Residues: CSARVQGQAFPEAFL.

The rearrangement joins TRBV12-3 or TRBV12-4 to TRBJ2-3; no definite D call. V was pared by 1 base and J by 6 bases, with 20 bases between. This CDR3 has 17 residues. In DNA, the CDR3 is TGTGCCAGCAGTTTAGTTTTGTCCGCCGAACCGCGGGATACGCAGTATTTT. Amino acid sequence: CASSLVLSAEPRDTQYF.

The sample holds a few counts of this clonotype. CDR3: CASRTGQGVNSPLHF. For the CDR3, the DNA is TGTGCCAGCAGAACGGGACAGGGCGTAAATTCACCCCTCCACTTT. V is TRBV6-1 and J is TRBJ1-6; 9 bases fit TRBD1. From germline, CDR1 is MNHNS and CDR2 SASEGT. The trim removed 6 bases at V and 7 bases at J, leaving 7 bases unmatched. The CDR3 consists of 15 residues.

This clonotype occurred once. CDR3 coding DNA: TGTGCCAGCAGCTTGGCCGAGGTGAGGACTAGCCTCACAGATACGCAGTATTTT. It encodes CASSLAEVRTSLTDTQYF. The rearrangement joins TRBV5-5 to TRBJ2-3, with 8 bases that match TRBD2. The CDR3 spans 18 residues. The V gene end was trimmed by 0 bases and the J gene end by 2 bases; junction bases not matched to a gene: 11. CDR1 and CDR2 (germline): SGHKS, YYEKEE (reference sequence).